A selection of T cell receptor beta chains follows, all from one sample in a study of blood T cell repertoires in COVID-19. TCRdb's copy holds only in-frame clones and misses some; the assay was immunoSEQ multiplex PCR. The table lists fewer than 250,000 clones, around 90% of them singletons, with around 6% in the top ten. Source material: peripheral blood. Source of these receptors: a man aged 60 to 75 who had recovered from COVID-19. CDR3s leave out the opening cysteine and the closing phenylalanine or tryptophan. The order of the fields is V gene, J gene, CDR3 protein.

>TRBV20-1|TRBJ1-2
SASPGVNYGYT
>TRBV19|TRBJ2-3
ASTLGSTDTQY
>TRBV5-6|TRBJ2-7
ASSLDPGGTYEQY
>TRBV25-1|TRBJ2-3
ASSGAVTQY
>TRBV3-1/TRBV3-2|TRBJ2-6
ASSHGTGGANVLT
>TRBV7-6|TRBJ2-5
ASGQPQETQY
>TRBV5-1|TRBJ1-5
ASSIGQGAGQPQH
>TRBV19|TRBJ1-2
ASSTFNYGYT
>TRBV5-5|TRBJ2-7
ASSLNPLAGPYEQY
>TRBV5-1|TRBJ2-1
ASSLGQQGGEQF
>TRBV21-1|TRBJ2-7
ASSNRVAGGQVPFEQY
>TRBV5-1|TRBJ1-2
ASSLVQGVYGYT
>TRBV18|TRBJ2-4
ASSPPTSGGANIQY
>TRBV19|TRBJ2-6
ASSIIGGYPSGANVLT
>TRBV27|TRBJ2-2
ASSLRDRGLAGELF
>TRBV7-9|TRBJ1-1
ASSFPDRGTEAF
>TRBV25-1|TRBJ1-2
ASSEGDRAYGYT
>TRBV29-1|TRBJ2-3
SVEGLAGGRGGTDTQY
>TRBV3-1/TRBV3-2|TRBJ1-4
ASSQRTGGASEKLF
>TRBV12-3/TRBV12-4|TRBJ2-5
ASSLNDGETQY
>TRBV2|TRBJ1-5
ASSADRGNQPQH
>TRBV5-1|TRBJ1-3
ASSGLVAGGTGNTIY
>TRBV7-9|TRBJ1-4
ASSTEGGLENEKLF
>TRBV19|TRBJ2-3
ASSQDRGLFGTQY
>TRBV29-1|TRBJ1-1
SVIEGGMNTEAF
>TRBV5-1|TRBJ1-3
ASSSSGTGNTIY
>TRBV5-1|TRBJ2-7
ASSDGQGVSYEQY
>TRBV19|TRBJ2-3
ASGRGADTQY
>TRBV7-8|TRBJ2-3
ASSSLDTQY
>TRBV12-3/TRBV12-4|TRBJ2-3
ASSFRADTQY
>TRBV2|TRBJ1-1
ASNFRGNTEAF
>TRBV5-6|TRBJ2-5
ASSLRTGGRETQY
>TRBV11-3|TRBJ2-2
ASSQERGTGELF
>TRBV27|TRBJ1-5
ASSSNQVGFVGDPPYSNQPQH
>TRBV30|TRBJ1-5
AWSVHRGIQPQH
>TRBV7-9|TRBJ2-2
ASSLPPGHDTGELF
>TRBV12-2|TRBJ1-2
ASRLGRTGFSYGYT
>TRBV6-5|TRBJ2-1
ASSYQGTRYNEQF
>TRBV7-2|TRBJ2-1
ASSLEGTSAVLSYNEQF
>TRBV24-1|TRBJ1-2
ATSDRDRVGGYT
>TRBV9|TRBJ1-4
ASSVVGVEGEKLF
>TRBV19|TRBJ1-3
ASSSAIGNTIY
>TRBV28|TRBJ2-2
ASSPRTSGRTGELF
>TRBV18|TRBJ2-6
ASSPGAAGANVLT
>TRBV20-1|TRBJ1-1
SALDSEAF
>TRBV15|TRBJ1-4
ATSRGSREVVKLF
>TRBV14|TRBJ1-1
ASSPTGGVEAF
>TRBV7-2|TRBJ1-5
ASRRRSGTWNQPQH
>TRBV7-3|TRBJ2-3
ASSSHPGTDTQY